These T cell receptor beta chains were read from a single sample in a study of T cell clones after liver transplantation. Here immunoSEQ multiplex PCR was the method, and the copy in TCRdb shows in-frame clones only, minus some. In the table there are some 50,000 clones, 70% to 75% of which are singletons. This sample comprised CD4+ T cells from blood, obtained at the 22-month timepoint. The origin of the receptors is a human patient who received a liver transplant. A subset of T cells may come from the graft donor. Each CDR3 is given with its conserved first and last residue.

V	J	CDR3
TRBV14	TRBJ2-5	CASSQVGGEETQYF
TRBV11-1	TRBJ2-6	CASRDSGVLSGANVLTF
TRBV5-1	TRBJ2-1	CASSLGGASDEQFF
TRBV4-1	TRBJ1-1	CASSSQGNTEAFF
TRBV28	TRBJ1-1	CASSVRRTEAFF
TRBV28	TRBJ2-2	CATMAGGRGGELFF
TRBV6-1	TRBJ2-7	CASSGTGVGEQYF
TRBV5-4	TRBJ2-7	CASSVWTSYEQYF
TRBV6-1	TRBJ1-5	CASSGTGLLQPQHF
TRBV6-1	TRBJ2-7	CASSEGTGVNYEQYF
TRBV5-4	TRBJ2-2	CASRTGLAGGNTGELFF
TRBV4-1	TRBJ2-2	CASSQDRGQSHTGELFF
TRBV29-1	TRBJ2-5	CSVRATGGETQYF
TRBV6-6	TRBJ2-6	CAVEVSSGANVLTF
TRBV12-5	TRBJ2-3	CASGLEGGAWTDTQYF
TRBV6-1	TRBJ2-7	CATSWGANYEQYF
TRBV11-2	TRBJ2-7	CASSVDRDYEQYF
TRBV30	TRBJ2-4	CAWSSPPGAGPPAKNIQYF
TRBV15	TRBJ2-2	CATSREGTGELFF
TRBV28	TRBJ2-3	CASSSQPQTGNFDTQYF
TRBV28	TRBJ1-2	CASSPQDGYTF
TRBV4-1	TRBJ1-1	CASSPQGRRNTEAFF
TRBV10-3	TRBJ1-4	CAAHGASNEKLFF
TRBV11-2	TRBJ1-2	CASSLERAGHGYTF